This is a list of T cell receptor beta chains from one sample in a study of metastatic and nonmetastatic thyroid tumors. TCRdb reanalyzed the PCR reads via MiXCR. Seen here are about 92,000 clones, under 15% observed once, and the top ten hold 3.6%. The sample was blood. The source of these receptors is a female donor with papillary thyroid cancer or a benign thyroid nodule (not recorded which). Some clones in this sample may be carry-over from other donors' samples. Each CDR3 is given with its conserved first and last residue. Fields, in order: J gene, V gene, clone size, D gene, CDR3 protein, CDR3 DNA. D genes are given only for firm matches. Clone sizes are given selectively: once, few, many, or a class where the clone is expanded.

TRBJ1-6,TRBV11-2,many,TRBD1,CASSLRTGFNSPLHF,TGTGCCAGCAGCCTAAGGACAGGGTTTAATTCACCCCTCCACTTT
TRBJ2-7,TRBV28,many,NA,CASRPEGSRTYEQYF,TGTGCCAGCCGCCCCGAGGGAAGCAGGACCTACGAGCAGTACTTC
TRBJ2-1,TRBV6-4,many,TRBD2,CASSDSSGSYNEQFF,TGTGCCAGCAGTGACTCTAGCGGGTCCTACAATGAGCAGTTCTTC
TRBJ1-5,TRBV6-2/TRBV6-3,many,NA,CASSSPTSGRSQPQHF,TGTGCCAGCAGTTCTCCGACATCAGGTCGAAGTCAGCCCCAGCATTTT
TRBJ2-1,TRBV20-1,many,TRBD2,CSARDNIRDYVYNEQFF,TGCAGTGCTAGAGATAACATCCGGGACTATGTCTACAATGAGCAGTTCTTC
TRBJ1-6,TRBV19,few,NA,CASSIYRDNSPLHF,TGTGCCAGTAGTATCTACAGGGATAATTCACCCCTCCACTTT
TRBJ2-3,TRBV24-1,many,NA,CATSGTTDTQYF,TGTGCCACCAGTGGCACGACAGATACGCAGTATTTT
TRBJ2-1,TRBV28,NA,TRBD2,CASSPQLVGGGNEQFF,TGTGCCAGCAGTCCCCAATTAGTGGGGGGGGGCAATGAGCAGTTCTTC
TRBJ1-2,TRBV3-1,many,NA,CASSQVRVEGYTF,TGTGCCAGCAGCCAAGTCCGGGTGGAAGGCTACACCTTC
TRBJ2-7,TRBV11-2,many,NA,CASSPVFVGGEQYF,TGTGCCAGCAGCCCTGTTTTTGTGGGGGGCGAGCAGTACTTC
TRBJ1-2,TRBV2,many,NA,CASSEGVYYGYTF,TGTGCCAGCAGTGAGGGAGTTTACTATGGCTACACCTTC
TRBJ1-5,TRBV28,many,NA,CASSLRTAYNQPQHF,TGTGCCAGCAGTTTAAGGACAGCATACAATCAGCCCCAGCATTTT
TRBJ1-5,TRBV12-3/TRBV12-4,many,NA,CASSFWVDSEWGGAQPQHF,TGTGCCAGCAGTTTTTGGGTGGACTCGGAATGGGGGGGGGCTCAGCCCCAGCATTTT
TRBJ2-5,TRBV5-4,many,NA,CASSAGSIGETQYF,TGTGCCAGCAGCGCAGGGAGCATCGGGGAGACCCAGTACTTC
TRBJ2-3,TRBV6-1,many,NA,CASSEGTQYF,TGTGCCAGCAGTGAGGGTACGCAGTATTTT
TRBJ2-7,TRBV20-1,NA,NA,CSANPLRFLFYYEQYF,TGCAGTGCTAACCCCCTCAGGTTTCTCTTTTACTACGAGCAGTACTTC
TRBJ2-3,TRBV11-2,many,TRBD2,CASSPDAYRAGGDTQYF,TGTGCCAGCAGCCCGGACGCCTACAGGGCGGGAGGGGATACGCAGTATTTT
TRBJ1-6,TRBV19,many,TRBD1,CASSIRTGERSPLHF,TGTGCCAGTAGTATAAGGACAGGGGAGCGCTCACCCCTCCACTTT
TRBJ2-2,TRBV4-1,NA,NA,CASSLRPAALNGELFF,TGCGCCAGCAGCCTCAGACCCGCGGCCCTCAACGGGGAGCTGTTTTTT
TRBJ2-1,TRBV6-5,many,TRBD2,CASTRLAGGVGNEQFF,TGTGCCAGCACTCGACTAGCGGGGGGGGTTGGGAATGAGCAGTTCTTC
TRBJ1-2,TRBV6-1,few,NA,CASRVGGQPSYGYTF,TGTGCCAGCAGGGTGGGAGGACAGCCAAGCTATGGCTACACCTTC
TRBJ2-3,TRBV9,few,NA,CASSPNGGARTDTQYF,TGTGCCAGCAGCCCGAATGGGGGGGCTCGCACAGATACGCAGTATTTT
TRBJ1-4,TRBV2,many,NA,CASSVGDEKLFF,TGTGCCAGCAGTGTTGGTGATGAAAAACTGTTTTTT
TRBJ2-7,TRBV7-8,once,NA,CASSLSMRGQRPKQYF,TGTGCCAGCAGCTTATCGATGCGGGGACAGAGACCCAAGCAGTACTTC